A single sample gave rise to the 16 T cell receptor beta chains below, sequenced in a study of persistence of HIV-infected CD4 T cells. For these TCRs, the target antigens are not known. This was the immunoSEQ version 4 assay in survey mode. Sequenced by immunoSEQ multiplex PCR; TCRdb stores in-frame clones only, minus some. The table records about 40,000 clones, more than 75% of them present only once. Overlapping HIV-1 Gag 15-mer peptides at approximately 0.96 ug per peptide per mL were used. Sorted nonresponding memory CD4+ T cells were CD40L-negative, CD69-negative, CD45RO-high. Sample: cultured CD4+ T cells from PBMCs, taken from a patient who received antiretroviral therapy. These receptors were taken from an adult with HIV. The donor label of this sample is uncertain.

The CDR3, as DNA: TGTGCCAGCAGCCCGGACAGGGGGCCTTACGAGCAGTACTTC. Translated: CASSPDRGPYEQYF. J is TRBJ2-7 and V is TRBV5-5; 11 bases are a match to TRBD1. The CDR3 has 14 residues. Germline CDR1 reads SGHKS; CDR2 reads YYEKEE (reference sequence). J gave up 4 bases and V 4 bases, and 4 bases lay outside the gene matches.

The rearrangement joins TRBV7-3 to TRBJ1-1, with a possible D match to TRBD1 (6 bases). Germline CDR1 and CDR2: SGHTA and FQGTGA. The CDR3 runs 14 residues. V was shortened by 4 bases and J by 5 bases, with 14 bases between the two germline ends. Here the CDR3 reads CASSSQGGGTEAFF. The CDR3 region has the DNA TGTGCCAGCAGCTCACAGGGAGGAGGAACTGAAGCTTTCTTT. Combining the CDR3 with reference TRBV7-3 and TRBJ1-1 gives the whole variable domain GAGVSQTPSNKVTEKGKYVELRCDPISGHTALYWYRQSLGQGPEFLIYFQGTGAADDSGLPNDRFFAVRPEGSVSTLKIQRTERGDSAVYLCASSSQGGGTEAFFGQGTRLTVV.

CDR3 nucleotides: TGTGCCAGCAGCCTAGCCTATGGCTACACCTTC. Protein sequence: CASSLAYGYTF. The chain recombines TRBV6-5 with TRBJ1-2; D gene uncertain. The CDR3 runs to 11 residues. Per germline, CDR1 MNHEY and CDR2 SVGAGI. Between the trimmed V and J ends, which lost 6 bases and 4 bases, there was a span of 6 bases.

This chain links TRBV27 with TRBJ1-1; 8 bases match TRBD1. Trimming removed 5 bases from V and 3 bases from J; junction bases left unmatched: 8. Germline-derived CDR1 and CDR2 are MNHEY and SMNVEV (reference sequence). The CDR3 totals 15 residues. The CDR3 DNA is TGTGCCAGCAGTCTCAAACAGGGGGGAGACACTGAAGCTTTCTTT. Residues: CASSLKQGGDTEAFF.

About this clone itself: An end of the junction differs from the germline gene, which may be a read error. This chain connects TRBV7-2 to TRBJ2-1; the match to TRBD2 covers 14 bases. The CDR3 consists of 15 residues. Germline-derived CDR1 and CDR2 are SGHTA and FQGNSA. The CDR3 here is CASSQGGLAGGPSLF. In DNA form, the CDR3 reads TGTGCCAGCAGCCAGGGAGGACTAGCGGGGGGCCCCTCGCTCTTC.

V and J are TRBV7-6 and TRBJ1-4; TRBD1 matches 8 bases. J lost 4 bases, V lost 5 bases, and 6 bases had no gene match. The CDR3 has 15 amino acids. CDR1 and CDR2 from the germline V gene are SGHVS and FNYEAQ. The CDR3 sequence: CASSLRTGFNEKLFF. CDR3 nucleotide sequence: TGTGCCAGCAGCCTAAGGACAGGGTTTAATGAAAAACTGTTTTTT.

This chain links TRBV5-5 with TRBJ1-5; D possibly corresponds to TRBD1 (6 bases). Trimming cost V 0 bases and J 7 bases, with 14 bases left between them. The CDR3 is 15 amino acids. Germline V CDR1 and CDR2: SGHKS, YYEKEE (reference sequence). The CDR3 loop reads CASSLDGGGRQPQHF. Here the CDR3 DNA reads TGTGCCAGCAGCTTGGATGGAGGGGGTCGGCAGCCCCAGCATTTT.

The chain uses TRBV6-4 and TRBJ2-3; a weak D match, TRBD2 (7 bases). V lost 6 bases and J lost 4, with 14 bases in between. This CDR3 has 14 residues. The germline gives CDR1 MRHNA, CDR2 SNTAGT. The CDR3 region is CASRGGAGADTQYF. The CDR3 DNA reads TGTGCCAGCAGAGGGGGGGCCGGCGCAGATACGCAGTATTTT.

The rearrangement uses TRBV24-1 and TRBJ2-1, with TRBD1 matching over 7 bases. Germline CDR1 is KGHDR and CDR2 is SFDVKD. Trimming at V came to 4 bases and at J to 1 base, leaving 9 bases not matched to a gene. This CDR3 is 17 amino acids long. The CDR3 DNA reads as TGTGCCACCAGTGACCAGACGGGACAGAGTTCCTACAATGAGCAGTTCTTC. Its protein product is CATSDQTGQSSYNEQFF.

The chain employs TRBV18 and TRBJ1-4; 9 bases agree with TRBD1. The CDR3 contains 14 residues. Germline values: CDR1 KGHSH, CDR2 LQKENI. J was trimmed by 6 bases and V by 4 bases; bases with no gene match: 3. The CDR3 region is CASSRGQGDEKLFF. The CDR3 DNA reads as TGTGCCAGCTCACGGGGACAGGGAGATGAAAAACTGTTTTTT.

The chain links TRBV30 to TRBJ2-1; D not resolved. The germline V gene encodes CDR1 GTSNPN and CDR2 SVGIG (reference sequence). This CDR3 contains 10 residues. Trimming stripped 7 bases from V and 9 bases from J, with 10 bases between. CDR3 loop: CAFSRGEQFF. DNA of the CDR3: TGTGCCTTCAGTCGTGGTGAGCAGTTCTTC.

The CDR3 region has the DNA TGTGCCAGCAGCTTAGAACGGAAGAACACCGGGGAGCTGTTTTTT. Its protein product is CASSLERKNTGELFF. The rearrangement links TRBV7-2 to TRBJ2-2; no firm D call. Germline V gene sequence: CDR1 SGHTA, CDR2 FQGNSA. This CDR3 is built from 15 residues. Trimming removed 1 base at V and 1 base at J, with 7 bases between.

The CDR3 is CASSLDPGNNEQFF. The DNA of the CDR3 is TGCGCCAGCAGCTTGGATCCAGGTAACAATGAGCAGTTCTTC. The V gene is TRBV5-1, the J gene TRBJ2-1, with D unclear. Germline CDR1 SGHRS, CDR2 YFSETQ. This CDR3 region has 14 residues. With 0 bases removed from V and 5 bases from J, the gap between germline ends came to 9 bases.

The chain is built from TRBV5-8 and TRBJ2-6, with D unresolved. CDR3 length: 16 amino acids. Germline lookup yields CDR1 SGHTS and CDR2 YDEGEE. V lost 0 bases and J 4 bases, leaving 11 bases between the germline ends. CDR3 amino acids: CASSLGRRLGANVLTF. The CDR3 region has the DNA TGTGCCAGCAGCTTGGGCCGCAGGCTCGGGGCCAACGTCCTGACTTTC.

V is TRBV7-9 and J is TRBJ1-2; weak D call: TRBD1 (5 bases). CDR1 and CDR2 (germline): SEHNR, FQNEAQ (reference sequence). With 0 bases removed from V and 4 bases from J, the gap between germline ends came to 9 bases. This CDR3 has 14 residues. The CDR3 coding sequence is TGTGCCAGCAGCTTAGCTTCCGGGACCTATGGCTACACCTTC. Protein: CASSLASGTYGYTF.

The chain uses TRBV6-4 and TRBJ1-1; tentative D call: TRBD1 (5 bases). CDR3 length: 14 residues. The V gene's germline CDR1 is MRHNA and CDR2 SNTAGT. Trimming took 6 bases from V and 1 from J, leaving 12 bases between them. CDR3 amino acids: CASRVDGANTEAFF. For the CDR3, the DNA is TGTGCCAGCAGGGTAGATGGGGCGAACACTGAAGCTTTCTTT.